Following are 22 T cell receptor beta chains from one sample sequenced in a study of blood T cells in healthy people across ages. The authors ran a second PCR of 7 to 11 cycles using a sample-barcoded 5' primer and a J-beta primer mix. TCRdb passed the 5' RACE reads through MiXCR, listing each CDR3 protein once. Here the sample spans 1,300,000 or so distinct CDR3 sequences, around 59% being singletons. The sequenced material came from blood. The receptors come from a young man in good health.

The rearrangement joins TRBV12-3 or TRBV12-4 to TRBJ2-3; a weak D match, TRBD1 (6 bases). The CDR3 is 15 residues long. V lost 7 bases and J lost 2, with 16 bases in between. DNA for the CDR3: TGTGCCAGCACCACCACAGGGTCTCTCACAGATACGCAGTATTTT. It encodes CASTTTGSLTDTQYF.

The chain links TRBV5-1 to TRBJ2-5; TRBD1 matches at 7 bases. Per the germline V gene, CDR1 is SGHRS and CDR2 is YFSETQ. V was clipped by 3 bases and J by 2 bases; unmatched bases: 4. The CDR3 contains 14 residues. CDR3 sequence reads: CASSSLDRQETQYF. The CDR3 DNA is TGCGCCAGCAGCTCCCTGGACAGGCAAGAGACCCAGTACTTC.

This rearrangement joins TRBV27 to TRBJ2-7; 7 positions agree with TRBD1. The J call may be mistaken, given a closer DNA end match to TRBJ2-5. The length of the CDR3 is 16 residues. Germline V gives CDR1 MNHEY, CDR2 SMNVEV (reference sequence). CDR3 sequence (DNA): TGTGCCAGCAGTCAATACCGGGACAGAGACCAAGAGACCCAGTACTTC. This gives the protein CASSQYRDRDQETQYF.

This clonotype was picked up a small number of times. This chain joins TRBV27 and TRBJ2-5; 7 nucleotides agree with TRBD1. The DNA end is a closer match to TRBJ2-7, so the J assignment may be wrong. The CDR3 runs 13 residues. Germline values: CDR1 MNHEY, CDR2 SMNVEV (reference sequence). DNA for the CDR3: TGTGCCAGCAGTGACGACAGGGTCTACGAGCAGTACTTC. It is translated as CASSDDRVYEQYF.

This clonotype was detected once. The rearrangement links TRBV4-1 to TRBJ2-7; D may be TRBD1 (6 bases). Germline V lookup: CDR1 MGHRA, CDR2 YSYEKL. V was shortened by 0 bases and J by 3 bases, with 12 bases between the two germline ends. The CDR3 has 15 amino acids. In nucleotides, the CDR3 is TGCGCCAGCAGCCAAGATGCAGGGGTAATCTACGAGCAGTACTTC. This gives the protein CASSQDAGVIYEQYF.

On this clonotype: An end of the junction does not agree with germline; a read error may underlie this. The chain carries TRBV12-3 or TRBV12-4 and TRBJ2-1, with D maybe TRBD2 (5 bases). The CDR3 has 15 amino acids. The CDR3: CASRLDRGSYNEQFF. CDR3 DNA: TGTGCCAGCAGGTTAGACCGGGGCTCCTACAATGAGCAGTTCTTC.

V gene TRBV27 combines with J gene TRBJ2-1; TRBD2 matches at 8 bases. This CDR3 is built from 14 residues. Trimming cost V 8 bases and J 4 bases; bases outside gene matches: 7. Germline CDR1 reads MNHEY; CDR2 reads SMNVEV (reference sequence). CDR3 coding DNA: TGTGCCAGCGGAGAGAGCGGGGGATACAATGAGCAGTTCTTC. It encodes CASGESGGYNEQFF.

The sample holds a few counts of this clonotype. DNA of the CDR3: TGTGCCAGCAGTTCACAGACAGTGAACACTGAAGCTTTCTTT. Translating it yields CASSSQTVNTEAFF. The chain combines TRBV27 with TRBJ1-1, with a tentative D call TRBD1 (5 bases). V was cut by 4 bases and J by 0 bases, with 9 bases left in between. Germline loops: CDR1 MNHEY, CDR2 SMNVEV (reference sequence). This CDR3 is 14 amino acids long.

J is TRBJ2-1 and V is TRBV29-1; 9 bases align to TRBD2. CDR1 is SQVTM, CDR2 ANQGSEA, per germline. CDR3 size: 17 residues. Losses at the gene ends were 0 bases for V and 6 bases for J; bases not matched to a gene: 12. The CDR3, as DNA: TGCAGCGTTGAAGATCCCACTATAGCGGGAGTTATCAATGAGCAGTTCTTC. Its protein is CSVEDPTIAGVINEQFF.

A few counts support this clonotype. The chain links TRBV6-2 or TRBV6-3 to TRBJ2-4; D is uncertain. The end of the DNA is better explained by TRBJ2-7, so the J call may be wrong. This CDR3 is 14 amino acids long. CDR1 is MNHEY and CDR2 is SVGEGT in the germline V gene. This chain's CDR3 is CASSYSFGRYEQYF. The CDR3, as DNA: TGTGCCAGCAGTTATAGCTTTGGACGCTACGAGCAGTACTTC.

The chain has TRBV29-1 and TRBJ2-7, with 7 nucleotides matching TRBD1. V shed 5 bases and J 0 bases; nucleotides not matched to a gene: 4. CDR3 length: 13 residues. Looked up from germline, CDR1 is SQVTM and CDR2 is ANQGSEA. The CDR3 is CSVTGQSSYEQYF. In DNA, the CDR3 is TGCAGCGTTACGGGACAGAGCTCCTACGAGCAGTACTTC.

The genes are TRBV4-1 and TRBJ2-3; weak D call: TRBD2 (6 bases). This CDR3 region has 13 residues. CDR1 is MGHRA, CDR2 YSYEKL, per germline. Trimming shortened V by 3 bases and J by 6 bases, and 10 bases separated the two germline ends. This CDR3 reads CASSHLAMDTQYF. The CDR3 region has the DNA TGCGCCAGCAGCCATCTAGCGATGGATACGCAGTATTTT.

This clonotype was seen a few times. The rearrangement joins TRBV6-5 to TRBJ2-4; the match to TRBD2 covers 13 bases. The J call may be mistaken, given a closer DNA end match to TRBJ2-7. The CDR3 length is 14 residues. Germline values: CDR1 MNHEY, CDR2 SVGAGI. CDR3 protein: CASSWTSGSSEQYF. The CDR3 nucleotides read TGTGCCAGCAGTTGGACTAGCGGGAGTTCCGAGCAGTACTTC.

The V gene is TRBV29-1, the J gene TRBJ2-5, with D hard to call. This CDR3 region has 16 residues. V dropped 0 bases and J dropped 3 bases, with 17 bases sitting between them. Looked up from germline, CDR1 is SQVTM and CDR2 is ANQGSEA. In DNA, the CDR3 is TGCAGCGTTGAAGATCCTGGCGCAGGACCAAAAGAGACCCAGTACTTC. Amino acids: CSVEDPGAGPKETQYF. The variable domain in full, completed from reference TRBV29-1 and TRBJ2-5, reads SAVISQKPSRDICQRGTSLTIQCQVDSQVTMMFWYRQQPGQSLTLIATANQGSEATYESGFVIDKFPISRPNLTFSTLTVSNMSPEDSSIYLCSVEDPGAGPKETQYFGPGTRLLVL.

A single count supports this clonotype. V gene TRBV7-2 combines with J gene TRBJ1-1; 9 bases align to TRBD1. The length of the CDR3 is 17 residues. With 5 bases clipped from V and 3 bases from J, the junction kept 13 bases outside the gene matches. Germline CDR1 SGHTA, CDR2 FQGNSA. The CDR3 loop is CASSRPGTGTPDTEAFF. Here the CDR3 DNA reads TGTGCCAGCAGCCGGCCCGGGACAGGGACTCCGGACACTGAAGCTTTCTTT.

The chain links TRBV11-2 to TRBJ2-5, with 8 bases matching TRBD2. Per germline, CDR1 SGHAT and CDR2 FQNNGV. The CDR3 runs to 16 residues. J gave up 5 bases and V 4 bases, and 12 bases lay outside the gene matches. The CDR3 DNA reads TGTGCCAGCAGCTCCGGGGCTTTAGCGGGACTGGAGACCCAGTACTTC. Translation: CASSSGALAGLETQYF.

This clonotype was seen only a few times. This chain joins TRBV11-2 and TRBJ2-4; 7 bases align to TRBD1. The DNA end favors TRBJ2-7, so the J call may be wrong. The CDR3 spans 15 residues. Germline CDR1 is SGHAT and CDR2 is FQNNGV. The CDR3, as DNA: TGTGCCAGCAGCATCAACAGGGGTATGGGGTACGAGCAGTACTTC. This gives the protein CASSINRGMGYEQYF.

This clonotype was recorded a few times. The chain recombines TRBV24-1 with TRBJ2-1; D is uncertain. The ends were cut back, 5 bases at V and 4 bases at J, with 11 bases in the middle. Germline V CDR1 and CDR2: KGHDR, SFDVKD. CDR3 length: 14 amino acids. The CDR3 region is CATSGTGDYNEQFF. CDR3 nucleotide sequence: TGTGCCACCAGTGGGACCGGAGATTACAATGAGCAGTTCTTC.

This chain uses TRBV29-1 with TRBJ1-1; D possibly corresponds to TRBD1 (5 bases). Germline V gene lookup returns CDR1 SQVTM and CDR2 ANQGSEA. The CDR3 has 16 amino acids. Trimming removed 7 bases from V and 0 bases from J, with 21 bases in between. CDR3: CSAMGGPGKVNTEAFF. DNA of the CDR3: TGCAGCGCCATGGGCGGGCCAGGGAAGGTGAACACTGAAGCTTTCTTT.

The chain carries TRBV11-2 and TRBJ2-7; D remains ambiguous. Germline V gene data show CDR1 as SGHAT and CDR2 as FQNNGV. Trimming took 0 bases from V and 2 from J, leaving 5 bases between them. The CDR3 is 13 amino acids. CDR3 nucleotide sequence: TGTGCCAGCAGCTTAGACCTAGCCTACGAGCAGTACTTC. Translating it yields CASSLDLAYEQYF. Complete variable domain (other parts from reference TRBV11-2 and TRBJ2-7): EAGVAQSPRYKIIEKRQSVAFWCNPISGHATLYWYQQILGQGPKLLIQFQNNGVVDDSQLPKDRFSAERLKGVDSTLKIQPAKLEDSAVYLCASSLDLAYEQYFGPGTRLTVT.

This clonotype was detected only a few times. The CDR3 reads CSVASGRTNEQFF. CDR3 nucleotides: TGCAGCGTGGCTAGCGGGAGGACCAATGAGCAGTTCTTC. The rearrangement uses TRBV29-1 and TRBJ2-1; 11 bases fit TRBD2. After removal of 6 bases from V and 6 bases from J, the junction contained 4 bases not matched to a gene. CDR1 is SQVTM, CDR2 ANQGSEA, per germline. CDR3 length equals 13 residues.

The rearrangement uses TRBV10-3 and TRBJ2-7; 7 bases match TRBD2. V shed 8 bases and J 6 bases; nucleotides not matched to a gene: 10. The CDR3 has 13 amino acids. CDR1 is ENHRY, CDR2 SYGVKD, per germline. CDR3 nucleotide sequence: TGTGCCATCCTAGGGAGCGGGGATCTCGAGCAGTACTTC. Residues: CAILGSGDLEQYF.